The 20 T cell receptor beta chains given below trace back to one sample, sequenced in a study of neurological immune-mediated disorders. As for time point: longitudinal time-point 1 (baseline). TCRdb used MiXCR to reprocess the 5' RACE reads, holding one entry per CDR3 protein. This sample has under 90,000 distinct CDR3 sequences; about 10% occur once, and the top ten carry 9.6%. The sample comprised PBMCs. The receptors originated from a man aged 25-45 years in good health.

This clonotype has ten or more counts. The chain recombines TRBV3-1 with TRBJ1-4; 8 bases agree with TRBD1. The CDR3 is 17 amino acids. With 0 bases clipped from V and 6 bases from J, the junction kept 9 bases outside the gene matches. Germline values: CDR1 LGHDT, CDR2 YNNKEL (reference sequence). CDR3 loop: CASSQEGTGTGHEKLFF. The DNA for the CDR3 is TGTGCCAGCAGCCAAGAGGGTACCGGGACAGGTCATGAAAAACTGTTTTTT.

As for this clonotype: This sequence may be a read error, since a much larger clone differs from it by one base. The J gene is TRBJ1-1, the V gene TRBV7-6, with D uncertain. The CDR3 has 13 amino acids. The germline V gene has CDR1 SGHVS and CDR2 FNYEAQ. The ends were cut back, 5 bases at V and 4 bases at J, with 11 bases in the middle. CDR3 residues: CASSVDRVTEAFF. The CDR3 nucleotides read TGTGCCAGCAGCGTGGATCGGGTCACTGAAGCTTTCTTT. The full variable domain, its missing parts supplied by reference TRBV7-6 and TRBJ1-1, is GAGVSQSPRYKVTKRGQDVALRCDPISGHVSLYWYRQALGQGPEFLTYFNYEAQQDKSGLPNDRFSAERPEGSISTLTIQRTEQRDSAMYRCASSVDRVTEAFFGQGTRLTVV.

This clonotype was seen ten or more times. This rearrangement joins TRBV5-1 to TRBJ2-5; a weak D match, TRBD2 (5 bases). V shed 4 bases and J shed 9 bases, with 19 bases lying between them. Germline CDR1 SGHRS, CDR2 YFSETQ. The length of the CDR3 is 14 residues. The CDR3 DNA is TGCGCCAGCAGCGTGGGTCAGCCCGGAGGCGCCCAGTACTTC. Translating it yields CASSVGQPGGAQYF.

In its sample, this clonotype was seen many times. The chain is built from TRBV12-3 or TRBV12-4 and TRBJ2-3; D perhaps matches TRBD2 (6 bases). Trimming took off 3 bases at V and 4 bases at J, with 17 bases between the two ends. This CDR3 has 16 amino acids. The CDR3 loop reads CASSLEGWRDSDTQYF. The CDR3 region has the DNA TGTGCCAGCAGTTTGGAGGGGTGGCGGGACTCAGATACGCAGTATTTT.

Details on this clonotype: This could be a read error, since a much larger clone is one nucleotide away. The CDR3 loop is CVAERQGIMFSYEQYF. In DNA form, the CDR3 reads TGTGTCGCCGAGAGACAGGGGATTATGTTTTCCTACGAGCAGTACTTC. The chain links TRBV21-1 to TRBJ2-7; TRBD1, the table's D call, was not compared with the DNA. TRBV21-1 is a recognized pseudogene. CDR3 length: 16 amino acids.

In its sample, this clonotype was seen many times. V gene TRBV29-1 combines with J gene TRBJ2-7; TRBD2 matches 12 bases. V dropped 7 bases and J dropped 1; count of bases not matched to a gene: 5. The germline CDR1 and CDR2 sequences are SQVTM and ANQGSEA. The CDR3 is made up of 14 amino acids. The CDR3 DNA follows: TGCAGCGGGGCGACTAGCGGGAGATCCTACGAGCAGTACTTC. This gives the protein CSGATSGRSYEQYF.

This clonotype was counted a single time. The chain's CDR3 is CASSESGTSTDTQYF. The DNA for the CDR3 is TGCGCCAGCAGTGAGTCTGGGACCAGCACAGATACGCAGTATTTT. This chain uses TRBV10-2 with TRBJ2-3, with D possibly called TRBD1 or TRBD2 (5 bases each). V gave up 0 bases and J gave up 0 bases, with 7 bases separating them. The CDR3 runs 15 residues. Per germline, CDR1 WSHSY and CDR2 SAAADI.

This clonotype was seen ten or more times. The chain recombines TRBV28 with TRBJ1-5; D uncertain. The CDR3 extends over 17 amino acids. V was shortened by 4 bases and J by 0 bases, with 16 bases between the two germline ends. Per germline, CDR1 MDHEN and CDR2 SYDVKM. CDR3 amino acids: CASSSMTLDYSNQPQHF. The CDR3 bases are TGTGCCAGCAGTTCAATGACCCTGGATTATAGCAATCAGCCCCAGCATTTT.

As regards this clonotype: A read error may explain this, as a much larger clone is one base away. The chain links TRBV20-1 to TRBJ2-1, with TRBD1 matching 7 bases. Germline-derived CDR1 and CDR2 are DFQATT and SNEGSKA (reference sequence). J gave up 4 bases and V 2 bases, and 11 bases lay outside the gene matches. The CDR3 sequence is 16 residues long. CDR3 region: CSARNSQGVAYNEQFF. CDR3 bases: TGCAGTGCTAGAAACAGCCAGGGGGTGGCTTACAATGAGCAGTTCTTC.

This clonotype was counted at least ten times. The chain combines TRBV5-1 with TRBJ2-1; D is unclear. Trimming took 1 base from V and 5 from J, leaving 10 bases between them. CDR1 and CDR2 from the germline V gene are SGHRS and YFSETQ. CDR3 length: 14 amino acids. The CDR3 sequence: CASSLLAHDNEQFF. The CDR3 DNA is TGCGCCAGCAGCTTGTTAGCCCACGACAATGAGCAGTTCTTC. The full variable domain, with the rest looked up from reference TRBV5-1 and TRBJ2-1, is KAGVTQTPRYLIKTRGQQVTLSCSPISGHRSVSWYQQTPGQGLQFLFEYFSETQRNKGNFPGRFSGRQFSNSRSEMNVSTLELGDSALYLCASSLLAHDNEQFFGPGTRLTVL.

This clonotype has a count of ten or more. This rearrangement joins TRBV12-3 or TRBV12-4 to TRBJ2-2; D perhaps matches TRBD2 (6 bases). Trimming shortened V by 7 bases and J by 7 bases, and 16 bases separated the two germline ends. This CDR3 has 14 amino acids. DNA for the CDR3: TGTGCCAGCACCCCGGGGGTTGGGGGCGGGGAGCTGTTTTTT. Protein: CASTPGVGGGELFF.

This clonotype was detected ten times or more. The chain carries TRBV7-6 and TRBJ2-1; 8 bases are a match to TRBD2. After removal of 2 bases from V and 3 bases from J, the junction contained 6 bases not matched to a gene. The CDR3 extends over 16 amino acids. The germline V gene has CDR1 SGHVS and CDR2 FNYEAQ. The CDR3 region has the DNA TGTGCCAGCAGCTTATGGGCGAGCGGGAGCTACAATGAGCAGTTCTTC. Translation: CASSLWASGSYNEQFF.

This clonotype has ten or more counts. The V and J genes are TRBV29-1 and TRBJ2-3; 7 bases align to TRBD2. Germline CDR1 and CDR2: SQVTM and ANQGSEA. V gave up 4 bases and J gave up 3 bases; unmatched junction bases: 7. This CDR3 has 14 amino acids. CDR3 coding DNA: TGCAGCGTTGCCGGGACTAAGGGGACAGATACGCAGTATTTT. Translation: CSVAGTKGTDTQYF.

Only a few counts were recorded for this clonotype. The rearrangement joins TRBV2 to TRBJ2-4, with 9 nucleotides matching TRBD1. The CDR3 loop spans 14 amino acids. CDR1 and CDR2 from the germline V gene are SNHLY and FYNNEI. J lost 9 bases, V lost 6 bases, and 9 bases had no gene match. This CDR3 reads CASRTRDRVPIQYF. The CDR3, as DNA: TGTGCCAGCAGAACCCGGGACAGGGTCCCCATTCAGTACTTC.

This clonotype was recorded many times. The chain couples TRBV5-1 to TRBJ2-3; the D gene is possibly TRBD2 (6 bases). Germline V gene data show CDR1 as SGHRS and CDR2 as YFSETQ. The length of the CDR3 is 15 residues. Trimming removed 3 bases at V and 4 bases at J, with 15 bases between. The CDR3 DNA reads as TGCGCCAGCAGCTCGCACGGGAGACCTCCAGATACGCAGTATTTT. Translated, it gives CASSSHGRPPDTQYF.

This clonotype was detected ten times or more. This sequence joins TRBV27 and TRBJ2-7; tentatively, D is TRBD1 (5 bases). The V gene's germline CDR1 is MNHEY and CDR2 SMNVEV (reference sequence). V lost 5 bases and J 3 bases, leaving 5 bases between the germline ends. The CDR3 is 11 amino acids. The CDR3 is CASSQGYEQYF. CDR3 coding DNA: TGTGCCAGCAGTCAGGGCTACGAGCAGTACTTC.

This clonotype has just a few counts. This chain joins TRBV5-1 and TRBJ2-5, with D possibly being TRBD1 (5 bases). The CDR3 covers 14 residues. From germline, CDR1 is SGHRS and CDR2 YFSETQ. Trimming cost V 0 bases and J 2 bases, with 8 bases left between them. The CDR3 coding sequence is TGCGCCAGCAGCTTGGCCGCAGGGCAAGAGACCCAGTACTTC. It encodes CASSLAAGQETQYF.

This clonotype has only one observation. At one end, the junction sequence differs from germline, possibly due to a read error. The rearrangement uses TRBV12-3 or TRBV12-4 and TRBJ2-2; D uncertain. The CDR3 covers 14 residues. DNA of the CDR3: TGTGTCAGCAGTGATGCCCAGATCACCGGGGAGCTGTTTTTT. It yields the protein CVSSDAQITGELFF.

In this sample, this clonotype turned up many times. V and J are TRBV15 and TRBJ2-1; TRBD1 is a possible D gene (6 bases). The CDR3 contains 16 residues. V lost 0 bases to trimming and J lost 7 bases, with 16 bases between them. The germline V gene has CDR1 LNHNV and CDR2 YYDKDF (reference sequence). This chain's CDR3 is CATSRDLNRAQNEQFF. DNA for the CDR3: TGTGCCACCAGCAGAGATCTGAACAGGGCCCAAAATGAGCAGTTCTTC.

There are many counts of this clonotype. This chain uses TRBV5-1 with TRBJ2-5; D is perhaps TRBD1 or TRBD2 (5 bases each). This CDR3 region has 14 residues. Germline CDR1 and CDR2: SGHRS and YFSETQ. V lost 4 bases to trimming and J lost 1 base, with 11 bases between them. The CDR3 nucleotides are TGCGCCAGCAGCACGGGACGGATCCAAGAGACCCAGTACTTC. Residues: CASSTGRIQETQYF.